Shown below are 7 T cell receptor beta chains from a single sample sequenced in a study of breast tumors, draining lymph nodes, adjacent tissues. From the multiplex PCR reads, TCRdb called clonotypes with MiXCR, one entry per CDR3 protein. The table lists about 180,000 distinct CDR3 sequences, around a third of them singletons. Samples came from axillary lymph nodes draining the breast cancer. Sequencing was carried out using axillary lymph node tissue. All receptors come from a female donor with breast cancer. Some clones in this sample may be carry-over from other donors' samples.

This clonotype was seen at least ten times. The chain is built from TRBV14 and TRBJ1-2; D is uncertain. Germline V gene lookup returns CDR1 SGHDN and CDR2 FVKESK. Trimming removed 5 bases at V and 0 bases at J, with 10 bases between. CDR3 size: 14 residues. The CDR3 bases are TGTGCCAGCAGCTATAGTCCCGCTAACTATGGCTACACCTTC. It translates to CASSYSPANYGYTF.

This clonotype was seen at least ten times. The gene calls are TRBV19 and TRBJ2-7; the match to TRBD2 covers 8 bases. Germline trimming cut 7 bases from V and 3 bases from J; bases unmatched to any gene: 8. Germline CDR1 reads LNHDA; CDR2 reads SQIVND (reference sequence). CDR3 length equals 14 residues. The CDR3 reads CASKPSGWSYEQYF. As DNA, the CDR3 is TGTGCCAGTAAGCCTAGCGGGTGGAGCTACGAGCAGTACTTC.

The table lists this clonotype with many counts. The chain combines TRBV7-3 with TRBJ2-1; TRBD2 matches at 12 bases. With V trimmed by 5 bases and J by 1 base, 9 bases remained unmatched. Germline V lookup: CDR1 SGHTA, CDR2 FQGTGA. The CDR3 covers 18 residues. The CDR3 nucleotides are TGTGCCAGCAGCCAACCTAGCGGGAGGGCCCGGTCCTACAATGAGCAGTTCTTC. Its translation: CASSQPSGRARSYNEQFF.

This clonotype has only a few counts. The chain carries TRBV6-5 and TRBJ2-1, with 8 positions matching TRBD2. This CDR3 comprises 16 residues. Germline V lookup: CDR1 MNHEY, CDR2 SVGAGI. With V trimmed by 4 bases and J by 0 bases, 5 bases remained unmatched. CDR3 DNA sequence: TGTGCCAGCAGTTCTAGCGGGCCCCGCTCCTACAATGAGCAGTTCTTC. As protein: CASSSSGPRSYNEQFF.

At least ten counts were recorded for this clonotype. The chain joins TRBV9 to TRBJ1-2, with 7 positions matching TRBD1. The CDR3 consists of 16 residues. V was clipped by 0 bases and J by 7 bases; unmatched bases: 12. The germline V gene has CDR1 SGDLS and CDR2 YYNGEE. CDR3 amino acids: CASSVEGGSTVGGYTF. DNA for the CDR3: TGTGCCAGCAGCGTAGAAGGGGGCAGTACAGTAGGTGGCTACACCTTC.

The V call is TRBV2, the J call TRBJ1-5, with 7 bases matching TRBD1. CDR3 length: 15 residues. J was trimmed by 3 bases and V by 6 bases; bases with no gene match: 8. Germline CDR1 and CDR2: SNHLY and FYNNEI. CDR3 region: CASRRGQLNNQPQHF. The CDR3 DNA reads TGTGCCAGCAGAAGGGGACAGCTCAACAATCAGCCCCAGCATTTT.

This clonotype has a handful of counts. This chain uses TRBV28 with TRBJ1-5; no reliable D call. CDR3 length equals 14 residues. The V gene lost 6 bases and the J gene lost 7 bases, with 16 bases spanning the gap. From germline, CDR1 is MDHEN and CDR2 SYDVKM. CDR3 amino acids: CASSQEPAGQPQHF. The CDR3 nucleotides read TGTGCCAGCAGCCAGGAGCCAGCGGGGCAGCCCCAGCATTTT.